Detailed here is one TCR beta chain. These data belong to a study of blood T cell repertoires in COVID-19. Turning to the study itself: COVID-19 samples, acute and convalescent, were from the United States, Italy and Spain. Nucleic acid was either cDNA or gDNA, and it came from T cells, B-cell-depleted T cells, or PBMCs.

Looked up from germline, CDR1 is SNHLY and CDR2 is FYNNEI. The CDR3 consists of 15 residues. Trimming removed 7 bases at V and 3 bases at J, with 13 bases between. Original processing notes: Amplifying reference gene primers gave estimates of nucleated cell counts. TCRdb's table, derived via immunoSEQ multiplex PCR, lists solely in-frame clones and lacks some. V, J and clone size derive from that table, while D and trimming were established from the DNA sequence. The sample includes hundreds of thousands of clones, roughly 80% seen only once; the top ten take roughly 10%. Specimen: peripheral blood. The sequence came from a woman at least 80 years old with acute or convalescent COVID-19. The chain combines TRBV2 with TRBJ1-6; D unclear. The CDR3: CASKRADVYNSPLHF. CDR3 nucleotides: TGTGCCAGCAAGCGGGCAGATGTCTATAATTCACCCCTCCACTTT.